The source of this TCR beta chain is a study of CD8 T cells in Susac syndrome. RNA in amounts of about 0.5 to 1 ug was reverse transcribed with random hexamers. Multiplex immunoSEQ PCR targeted 54 Vbeta and 13 Jbeta TCR beta segments. TCRdb called the immunoSEQ multiplex PCR reads again in MiXCR, with one record for every CDR3 protein. The sample yields roughly 300,000 distinct CDR3 sequences, approximately 81% seen once. The CDR3 extends over 11 amino acids. Per germline, CDR1 SGHAT and CDR2 FQNNGV. Trimming took off 5 bases at V and 2 bases at J, with 4 bases between the two ends. The sequencing input was CD8+ T cells from PBMCs. The receptor was isolated from a human donor with multiple sclerosis. The V gene is TRBV11-2, the J gene TRBJ2-7; D unresolved. CDR3 coding DNA: TGTGCCAGCAGCATCACCTACGAGCAGTACTTC. Its translation is CASSITYEQYF.